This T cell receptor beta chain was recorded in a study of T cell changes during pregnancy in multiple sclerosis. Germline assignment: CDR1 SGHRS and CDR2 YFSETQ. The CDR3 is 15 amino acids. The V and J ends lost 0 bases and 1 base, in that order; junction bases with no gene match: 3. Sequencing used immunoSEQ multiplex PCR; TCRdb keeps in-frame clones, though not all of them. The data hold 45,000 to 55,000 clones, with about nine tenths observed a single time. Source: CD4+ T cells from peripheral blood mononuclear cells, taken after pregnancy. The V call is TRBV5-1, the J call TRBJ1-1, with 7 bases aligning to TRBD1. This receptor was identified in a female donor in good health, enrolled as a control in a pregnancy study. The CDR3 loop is CASSLAGGKNTEAFF. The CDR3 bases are TGCGCCAGCAGCTTGGCAGGGGGTAAGAACACTGAAGCTTTCTTT.